A single sample is the source of the 24 T cell receptor beta chains below, sequenced in a study of CD8+ T cells in alopecia areata. Isolated RNA was reverse transcribed into cDNA used as the sequencing template. Some clones are missing from TCRdb's copy, which holds only in-frame ones; the method was immunoSEQ multiplex PCR. The sample includes under 250,000 clones, roughly 57% seen only once; the top ten take more than 0.4%. The sequences come from CD4+ T cells sorted from blood, collected at week 0. Source of these receptors: a human donor with alopecia areata.

This sequence joins TRBV6-1 and TRBJ2-7; D gene uncertain. This CDR3 comprises 10 residues. The germline CDR1 and CDR2 sequences are MNHNS and SASEGT. The V gene lost 6 bases and the J gene lost 3 bases, with 3 bases spanning the gap. CDR3 sequence: CASRNYEQYF. The CDR3 DNA follows: TGTGCCAGCAGAAACTACGAGCAGTACTTC.

The V gene is TRBV27, the J gene TRBJ1-2; D gene unclear. V lost 3 bases and J lost 0, with 11 bases in between. Germline loops: CDR1 MNHEY, CDR2 SMNVEV (reference sequence). The CDR3 is 15 residues long. The CDR3 is CASSFGLRTNYGYTF. The CDR3 nucleotides read TGTGCCAGCAGTTTCGGCCTACGCACTAACTATGGCTACACCTTC.

V gene TRBV5-1 combines with J gene TRBJ1-2; no clear D. Germline CDR1 and CDR2: SGHRS and YFSETQ. The CDR3 spans 14 residues. V lost 0 bases to trimming and J lost 8 bases, with 14 bases between them. CDR3 DNA: TGCGCCAGCAGCTTGGGTCAGCCTCAGGAGGGCTACACCTTC. Translated: CASSLGQPQEGYTF.

V is TRBV30 and J is TRBJ2-1; D is unresolved. The V gene lost 3 bases and the J gene lost 15 bases, with 12 bases spanning the gap. Germline loops: CDR1 GTSNPN, CDR2 SVGIG (reference sequence). The CDR3 consists of 10 residues. CDR3 DNA sequence: TGTGCCTGGAGCGGACCTCCGCCGTTCTTC. Translated, it gives CAWSGPPPFF.

J is TRBJ2-3 and V is TRBV30, with D uncertain. Germline-derived CDR1 and CDR2 are GTSNPN and SVGIG (reference sequence). Trimming stripped 2 bases from V and 5 bases from J, with 8 bases between. The CDR3 is made up of 12 amino acids. In nucleotides, the CDR3 is TGTGCCTGGAGTTCTCAGAGAGATACGCAGTATTTT. Protein sequence: CAWSSQRDTQYF.

V gene TRBV29-1 combines with J gene TRBJ2-1, with D possibly being TRBD1 (6 bases). The CDR3 runs to 15 residues. The V gene's germline CDR1 is SQVTM and CDR2 ANQGSEA. Deletions cut 2 bases from V and 1 base from J, with 12 bases between. The CDR3 reads CSVEKSRGSYNEQFF. The DNA for the CDR3 is TGCAGCGTTGAAAAAAGTAGGGGGTCCTACAATGAGCAGTTCTTC.

The chain couples TRBV29-1 to TRBJ1-6, with 11 bases aligning to TRBD1. The CDR3 loop spans 12 amino acids. The germline gives CDR1 SQVTM, CDR2 ANQGSEA. With 6 bases clipped from V and 17 bases from J, the junction kept 9 bases outside the gene matches. CDR3 in amino acids: CSVSPGQGVFHF. In DNA form, the CDR3 reads TGCAGCGTCTCCCCGGGACAGGGGGTATTCCACTTT.

The chain has TRBV29-1 and TRBJ1-3; D ambiguous. Trimming cost V 7 bases and J 3 bases, with 4 bases left between them. Germline-derived CDR1 and CDR2 are SQVTM and ANQGSEA. This CDR3 is built from 10 residues. The CDR3, as DNA: TGCAGCGCCCGTGGAAACACCATATATTTT. Protein product: CSARGNTIYF.

This sequence joins TRBV10-3 and TRBJ2-1; D not resolved. The CDR3 spans 12 residues. Trimming took off 2 bases at V and 4 bases at J, with 3 bases between the two ends. Per germline, CDR1 ENHRY and CDR2 SYGVKD. The CDR3 nucleotides are TGTGCCATCAGTGAGGAGTACAATGAGCAGTTCTTC. It is translated as CAISEEYNEQFF.

The rearrangement uses TRBV29-1 and TRBJ2-3; 8 nucleotides match TRBD1. V dropped 5 bases and J dropped 4; count of bases not matched to a gene: 5. CDR1 is SQVTM and CDR2 is ANQGSEA in the germline V gene. This CDR3 comprises 13 residues. The CDR3 coding sequence is TGCAGCGTTCAGGGGGCTGGCCCAGATACGCAGTATTTT. Translated: CSVQGAGPDTQYF.

The rearrangement joins TRBV11-2 to TRBJ2-3; 10 bases agree with TRBD2. Unmatched junction bases numbered 4, after V lost 6 bases and J lost 7 bases. Germline assignment: CDR1 SGHAT and CDR2 FQNNGV. The CDR3 is made up of 13 amino acids. The CDR3 here is CASRMGLAYTQYF. The CDR3 region has the DNA TGTGCCAGCAGAATGGGACTAGCGTATACGCAGTATTTT.

This clone was seen a few times. V and J are TRBV7-9 and TRBJ1-2, with D possibly matching TRBD1 (6 bases). The germline CDR1 and CDR2 sequences are SEHNR and FQNEAQ (reference sequence). V shed 5 bases and J shed 7 bases, with 29 bases lying between them. The CDR3 sequence is 18 residues long. CDR3 DNA sequence: TGTGCCAGCAGCCCACAAACCGGGACACCATCTCCTCCGGGTGGCTACACCTTC. Its translation is CASSPQTGTPSPPGGYTF.

The chain uses TRBV5-1 and TRBJ2-1, with 8 positions matching TRBD2. The J segment lost 5 bases and the V segment lost 4 bases, leaving 11 bases of the junction unmatched. Looked up from germline, CDR1 is SGHRS and CDR2 is YFSETQ. There are 16 residues in the CDR3. The CDR3 DNA follows: TGCGCCAGCAGCCCAACCCCATCGGGAGGGGACAATGAGCAGTTCTTC. It specifies CASSPTPSGGDNEQFF.

This clone has just a few counts. V usage is TRBV6-5 and J usage is TRBJ2-7; D might be TRBD1 or TRBD2, each matching 7 bases. Deletions cut 0 bases from V and 6 bases from J, with 18 bases between. The germline gives CDR1 MNHEY, CDR2 SVGAGI. CDR3 length: 16 residues. CDR3 DNA sequence: TGTGCCAGCAGTTACTCCTTCGGGACAGCGGGAAGCGAGCAGTACTTC. Translating it yields CASSYSFGTAGSEQYF.

The rearrangement links TRBV30 to TRBJ2-3, with unresolved D. The CDR3 loop spans 14 amino acids. Germline CDR1 and CDR2: GTSNPN and SVGIG (reference sequence). Trimming stripped 0 bases from V and 4 bases from J, with 11 bases between. The CDR3 nucleotides are TGTGCCTGGAGTGTACGGTTGCCGCCAGATACGCAGTATTTT. This encodes CAWSVRLPPDTQYF.

V usage is TRBV15 and J usage is TRBJ1-1, with D possibly being TRBD1 (6 bases). Trimming stripped 0 bases from V and 6 bases from J, with 8 bases between. This CDR3 is built from 13 residues. Germline CDR1 and CDR2: LNHNV and YYDKDF (reference sequence). Here the CDR3 DNA reads TGTGCCACCAGCAGAGAACAGGGCGCTGAAGCTTTCTTT. Residues: CATSREQGAEAFF.

The sample holds a few counts of this clone. The chain joins TRBV7-9 to TRBJ1-1, with D unresolved. CDR1 and CDR2 (germline): SEHNR, FQNEAQ (reference sequence). V was clipped by 1 base and J by 6 bases, with 12 bases between them. The CDR3 runs to 14 residues. The CDR3 spells CASSLDSGFPEAFF. DNA of the CDR3: TGTGCCAGCAGCTTAGATTCTGGGTTCCCTGAAGCTTTCTTT.

The chain uses TRBV29-1 and TRBJ2-7; D possibly uses TRBD1 or TRBD2 (5 bases each). V lost 4 bases, J lost 3 bases, and 10 bases lay in between. This CDR3 region has 12 residues. Germline CDR1 SQVTM, CDR2 ANQGSEA. The CDR3 loop is CSVVGEFYEQYF. The CDR3 DNA follows: TGCAGCGTTGTGGGGGAATTCTACGAGCAGTACTTC.

The chain carries TRBV6-5 and TRBJ2-4; D is perhaps TRBD1 or TRBD2 (5 bases each). Germline assignment: CDR1 MNHEY and CDR2 SVGAGI. The length of the CDR3 is 11 residues. Trimming cost V 5 bases and J 8 bases, with 7 bases left between them. CDR3 DNA sequence: TGTGCCAGCAGTGGGACGCACATTCAGTACTTC. Translating gives CASSGTHIQYF.

The rearrangement joins TRBV6-5 to TRBJ1-2, with D perhaps TRBD1 (6 bases). This CDR3 spans 12 amino acids. V lost 6 bases to trimming and J lost 7 bases, with 12 bases between them. CDR1 and CDR2 from the germline V gene are MNHEY and SVGAGI. The CDR3 sequence: CASRTGLFGYTF. The CDR3 nucleotides read TGTGCCAGCAGAACAGGGCTCTTTGGCTACACCTTC.

This sequence joins TRBV29-1 and TRBJ1-5, with D perhaps matching TRBD1 (5 bases). In germline, CDR1 is SQVTM, CDR2 ANQGSEA. The CDR3 totals 14 residues. V was shortened by 4 bases and J by 2 bases, with 12 bases between the two germline ends. CDR3 DNA sequence: TGCAGCGTTGGAATGGTACAGGGCAATCAGCCCCAGCATTTT. This codes for CSVGMVQGNQPQHF. Variable domain in full (rest from reference TRBV29-1 and TRBJ1-5): SAVISQKPSRDICQRGTSLTIQCQVDSQVTMMFWYRQQPGQSLTLIATANQGSEATYESGFVIDKFPISRPNLTFSTLTVSNMSPEDSSIYLCSVGMVQGNQPQHFGDGTRLSIL.

This clone was seen once. This rearrangement joins TRBV29-1 to TRBJ1-1; no definite D call. Trimming removed 8 bases at V and 5 bases at J, with 12 bases between. There are 11 residues in the CDR3. Germline V gene lookup returns CDR1 SQVTM and CDR2 ANQGSEA. CDR3 protein: CSSHRVTEAFF. CDR3 nucleotide sequence: TGCAGCTCTCACCGGGTTACTGAAGCTTTCTTT.

The genes are TRBV7-8 and TRBJ1-1; no clear D. The CDR3 contains 13 residues. V was trimmed by 5 bases and J by 0 bases, leaving 7 bases between them. Germline loops: CDR1 SGHVS, CDR2 FQNEAQ. DNA for the CDR3: TGTGCCAGCAGCCCCCCGGTGAACACTGAAGCTTTCTTT. This codes for CASSPPVNTEAFF.

The chain carries TRBV7-8 and TRBJ1-2; TRBD1 is a possible D gene (5 bases). Trimming stripped 6 bases from V and 0 bases from J, with 17 bases between. Germline-derived CDR1 and CDR2 are SGHVS and FQNEAQ. CDR3 size: 16 residues. The CDR3 sequence is CASSGAQTLANYGYTF. The CDR3 DNA sequence: TGTGCCAGCAGTGGGGCCCAGACGCTAGCTAACTATGGCTACACCTTC.